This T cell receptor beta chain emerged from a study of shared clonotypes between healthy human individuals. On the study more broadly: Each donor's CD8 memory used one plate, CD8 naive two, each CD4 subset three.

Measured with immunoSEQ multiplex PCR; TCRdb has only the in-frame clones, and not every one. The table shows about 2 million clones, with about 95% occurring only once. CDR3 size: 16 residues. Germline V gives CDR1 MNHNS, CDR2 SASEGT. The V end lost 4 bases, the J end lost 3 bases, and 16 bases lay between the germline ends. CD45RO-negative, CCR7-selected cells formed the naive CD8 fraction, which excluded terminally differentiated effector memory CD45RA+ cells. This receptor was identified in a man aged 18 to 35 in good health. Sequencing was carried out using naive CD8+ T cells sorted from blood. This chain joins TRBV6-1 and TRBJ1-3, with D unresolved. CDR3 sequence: CASSARADYLGNTIYF. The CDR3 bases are TGTGCCAGCAGTGCACGGGCCGATTATCTTGGAAACACCATATATTTT.